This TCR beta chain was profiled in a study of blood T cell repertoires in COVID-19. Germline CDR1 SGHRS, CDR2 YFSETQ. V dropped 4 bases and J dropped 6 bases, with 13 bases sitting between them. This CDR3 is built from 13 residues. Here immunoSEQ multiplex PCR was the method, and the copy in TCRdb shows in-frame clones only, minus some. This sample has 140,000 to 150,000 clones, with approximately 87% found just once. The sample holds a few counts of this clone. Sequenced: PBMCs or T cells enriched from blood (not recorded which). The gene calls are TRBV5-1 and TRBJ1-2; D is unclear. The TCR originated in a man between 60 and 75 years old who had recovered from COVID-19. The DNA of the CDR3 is TGCGCCAGCAGCCTGAGCGTAAGCGATGGCTACACCTTC. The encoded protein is CASSLSVSDGYTF.